What follows are 27 T cell receptor beta chains derived from one specimen sequenced in a study of T cells in Graves' hyperthyroidism and ophthalmopathy. RNA transcripts provided the source from which TCR beta CDR3 regions were amplified. Carried out on the TCR CDR3, a first-round RT-PCR used the HTBI primer set. TCRdb re-called the multiplex PCR reads through MiXCR, storing one row per CDR3 protein. Of hundreds of thousands of distinct CDR3 sequences listed, approximately 15% were seen once; the top ten hold 30% to 35%. The sample consisted of blood. Every receptor here comes from a woman under 40 with Graves' hyperthyroidism.

This chain uses TRBV4-1 with TRBJ1-5; 7 bases align to TRBD1. In germline, CDR1 is MGHRA, CDR2 YSYEKL. Trimming at V came to 1 base and at J to 3 bases, leaving 3 bases not matched to a gene. This CDR3 is 15 amino acids long. This chain's CDR3 is CASSQADRDNQPQHF. In nucleotides, the CDR3 is TGCGCCAGCAGCCAAGCCGACAGGGACAATCAGCCCCAGCATTTT.

This chain joins TRBV5-4 and TRBJ2-2; TRBD2 aligns across 10 bases. The V gene's germline CDR1 is SGHNT and CDR2 YYREEE (reference sequence). V was clipped by 4 bases and J by 1 base; unmatched bases: 4. The CDR3 is 16 residues long. The CDR3 coding sequence is TGTGCCAGCAGCCCCAGGACTAGCGGGAACACCGGGGAGCTGTTTTTT. Residues: CASSPRTSGNTGELFF.

This clonotype was detected a few times. This rearrangement joins TRBV10-3 to TRBJ2-1; 13 bases line up with TRBD2. V shed 6 bases and J 6 bases; nucleotides not matched to a gene: 5. The germline CDR1 and CDR2 sequences are ENHRY and SYGVKD. The CDR3 loop spans 15 amino acids. The CDR3 nucleotides are TGTGCCATCAGAGGGGGACTAGCGGGAACCAATGAGCAGTTCTTC. Protein sequence: CAIRGGLAGTNEQFF.

In this sample, this clonotype turned up many times. The gene calls are TRBV7-2 and TRBJ2-5; 9 bases match TRBD1. Germline V gene data show CDR1 as SGHTA and CDR2 as FQGNSA. This CDR3 spans 17 amino acids. Trimming took 5 bases from V and 7 from J; bases not matched to a gene: 17. The DNA for the CDR3 is TGTGCCAGCAGCCCTCGGACACGGGACAGGGAGCGTGGGACCCAGTACTTC. Its protein is CASSPRTRDRERGTQYF. Drawing the rest from reference TRBV7-2 and TRBJ2-5, the complete variable domain is GAGVSQSPSNKVTEKGKDVELRCDPISGHTALYWYRQSLGQGLEFLIYFQGNSAPDKSGLPSDRFSAERTGGSVSTLTIQRTQQEDSAVYLCASSPRTRDRERGTQYFGPGTRLLVL.

In this sample, this clonotype turned up many times. The chain employs TRBV10-3 and TRBJ1-1; maybe TRBD1 (6 bases). The CDR3 is made up of 15 amino acids. Looked up from germline, CDR1 is ENHRY and CDR2 is SYGVKD. Trimming took 7 bases from V and 2 from J, leaving 17 bases between them. In DNA, the CDR3 is TGTGCCATCACCAGATTGGACAGAGGAAACACTGAAGCTTTCTTT. Its translation: CAITRLDRGNTEAFF.

V gene TRBV18 combines with J gene TRBJ2-7; 10 nucleotides match TRBD1. The CDR3 is made up of 18 amino acids. CDR1 and CDR2 (germline): KGHSH, LQKENI. The ends lost 2 bases at V and 0 bases at J; junction bases unmatched: 10. CDR3 sequence reads: CASSPTPFGDRGSYEQYF. The CDR3 DNA reads TGTGCCAGCTCACCAACACCGTTCGGGGACAGGGGCTCCTACGAGCAGTACTTC.

This chain links TRBV4-1 with TRBJ1-5, with no clear D. The germline CDR1 and CDR2 sequences are MGHRA and YSYEKL. The V end lost 8 bases, the J end lost 2 bases, and 13 bases lay between the germline ends. This CDR3 has 14 residues. The DNA of the CDR3 is TGCGCCAGCGGTAGACCTGGAGGCAATCAGCCCCAGCATTTT. Residues: CASGRPGGNQPQHF.

The table lists this clonotype with a few counts. J is TRBJ1-2 and V is TRBV14; 7 nucleotides align to TRBD1. V lost 4 bases and J lost 3; bases outside the gene matches: 14. CDR1 SGHDN and CDR2 FVKESK come from the germline V gene. The CDR3 extends over 17 amino acids. The CDR3 protein is CASSPIDRAWGDYGYTF. The CDR3 DNA reads as TGTGCCAGCAGCCCCATCGACAGGGCCTGGGGAGACTATGGCTACACCTTC.

This clonotype has a handful of counts. The CDR3 bases are TGTGCCAGTGAGCTCTGGCGGGTTGCTAACTATGGCTACACCTTC. This translates into CASELWRVANYGYTF. The chain combines TRBV19 with TRBJ1-2; no clear D gene. V lost 8 bases to trimming and J lost 0 bases, with 16 bases between them. The germline CDR1 and CDR2 sequences are LNHDA and SQIVND (reference sequence). This CDR3 contains 15 residues.

This clonotype was counted ten times or more. The chain has TRBV20-1 and TRBJ2-1; TRBD1 agrees at 7 bases. The germline CDR1 and CDR2 sequences are DFQATT and SNEGSKA (reference sequence). The CDR3 is 14 residues long. Trimming at V came to 3 bases and at J to 8 bases, leaving 10 bases not matched to a gene. The CDR3 DNA sequence: TGCAGTGCTAGTAAAGGGGGCGCCTCGTATGAGCAGTTCTTC. Protein: CSASKGGASYEQFF.

This chain uses TRBV6-5 with TRBJ1-5, with D possibly TRBD1 on 6 matching bases. The V gene lost 0 bases and the J gene lost 4 bases, with 16 bases spanning the gap. Germline loops: CDR1 MNHEY, CDR2 SVGAGI. The CDR3 runs 17 residues. The CDR3 nucleotides read TGTGCCAGCAGTTACTCGAGGTTGGCAGGACAGAATCAGCCCCAGCATTTT. It translates to CASSYSRLAGQNQPQHF.

The rearrangement joins TRBV5-4 to TRBJ2-2; 7 positions agree with TRBD1. Germline CDR1 SGHNT, CDR2 YYREEE (reference sequence). V shed 5 bases and J 2 bases; nucleotides not matched to a gene: 6. This CDR3 is 15 amino acids long. CDR3 DNA sequence: TGTGCCAGCAGGCCGGACAGGATAAACACCGGGGAGCTGTTTTTT. This codes for CASRPDRINTGELFF.

The gene calls are TRBV10-3 and TRBJ2-6; D gene ambiguous. This CDR3 region has 15 residues. V lost 2 bases and J lost 0, with 5 bases in between. The germline gives CDR1 ENHRY, CDR2 SYGVKD. The CDR3 bases are TGTGCCATCAGTGAGCAAACCTCTGGGGCCAACGTCCTGACTTTC. Residues: CAISEQTSGANVLTF.

This rearrangement joins TRBV9 to TRBJ2-2; 8 nucleotides line up with TRBD2. V dropped 0 bases and J dropped 6; count of bases not matched to a gene: 10. Germline CDR1 reads SGDLS; CDR2 reads YYNGEE. This CDR3 region has 17 residues. The CDR3 DNA reads TGTGCCAGCAGCGTAGGGAGCGGGAGCTTGGGCGCCGGGGAGCTGTTTTTT. Its translation: CASSVGSGSLGAGELFF.

Details on this clonotype: Since a much larger clone is just one base distant, this may be a read error. The chain joins TRBV2 to TRBJ2-3, with D hard to call. This CDR3 region has 11 residues. Trimming left V 2 bases short and J 6 bases short, with 3 bases between. Germline values: CDR1 SNHLY, CDR2 FYNNEI. This chain's CDR3 is CASSESDTQYF. CDR3 bases: TGTGCCAGCAGTGAATCCGATACGCAGTATTTT.

This clonotype was counted ten times or more. The chain is built from TRBV5-6 and TRBJ1-1; no clear D gene. CDR3 length: 13 amino acids. Per germline, CDR1 SGHDT and CDR2 YYEEEE. The V gene lost 4 bases and the J gene lost 7 bases, with 14 bases spanning the gap. The CDR3 is CASSLGGWNEAFF. The CDR3 DNA reads as TGTGCCAGCAGCCTGGGCGGGTGGAATGAAGCTTTCTTT.

This clonotype has a count of ten or more. J is TRBJ2-1 and V is TRBV6-2 or TRBV6-3, with a possible D match to TRBD1 (5 bases). The germline CDR1 and CDR2 sequences are MNHEY and SVGEGT. V lost 0 bases and J 4 bases, leaving 10 bases between the germline ends. The CDR3 runs to 15 residues. The chain's CDR3 is CASSYSGRIYNEQFF. The CDR3 bases are TGTGCCAGCAGTTACTCGGGGCGGATTTACAATGAGCAGTTCTTC.

At least ten counts were recorded for this clonotype. In nucleotides, the CDR3 is TGTGCCAGTAGTGCCGCAGGGGTCACAGATACGCAGTATTTT. This codes for CASSAAGVTDTQYF. The genes are TRBV19 and TRBJ2-3, with a weak D call TRBD1 (6 bases). In germline, CDR1 is LNHDA, CDR2 SQIVND (reference sequence). V was trimmed by 5 bases and J by 2 bases, leaving 11 bases between them. The CDR3 runs 14 residues.

This clonotype was counted many times. This rearrangement joins TRBV27 to TRBJ2-1, with TRBD2 matching over 7 bases. This CDR3 is built from 17 residues. The germline gives CDR1 MNHEY, CDR2 SMNVEV (reference sequence). V shed 2 bases, J shed 10 bases, and the junction held 17 bases outside the gene matches. The CDR3: CASSLEASGTYLGEQFF. DNA of the CDR3: TGTGCCAGCAGTTTAGAGGCTAGCGGTACCTATTTGGGAGAGCAGTTCTTC.

The sample holds many counts of this clonotype. The chain carries TRBV6-1 and TRBJ2-2; the D is unclear. CDR3 size: 12 residues. Germline CDR1 and CDR2: MNHNS and SASEGT. Trimming removed 5 bases from V and 8 bases from J, with 9 bases in between. The CDR3 nucleotides are TGTGCCAGCAGTAGGACGGTAGGGGAGCTGTTTTTT. As protein: CASSRTVGELFF.

This clonotype showed up many times. The chain is built from TRBV6-5 and TRBJ1-2, with D possibly being TRBD1 (6 bases). Germline CDR1 MNHEY, CDR2 SVGAGI. There are 18 residues in the CDR3. The V and J ends lost 0 bases and 3 bases respectively, with 20 bases between them. The CDR3 DNA follows: TGTGCCAGCAGTTACTCGAAAACCTTAGGGGGTTTTGACTATGGCTACACCTTC. It codes for CASSYSKTLGGFDYGYTF.

This clonotype has just a few counts. The chain links TRBV30 to TRBJ2-2; D not resolved. The germline gives CDR1 GTSNPN, CDR2 SVGIG (reference sequence). V was pared by 2 bases and J by 8 bases, with 9 bases between. The CDR3 consists of 12 residues. Written as DNA, the CDR3 is TGTGCCTGGAGTCCCAAATGGGGGGAGCTGTTTTTT. This encodes CAWSPKWGELFF.

This clonotype has more than one count but fewer than ten. The CDR3 protein is CASGASPPYEQYF. CDR3 bases: TGTGCCAGCGGGGCGAGTCCTCCATACGAGCAGTACTTC. The gene calls are TRBV6-1 and TRBJ2-7; D is perhaps TRBD1 (5 bases). The V end lost 8 bases, the J end lost 4 bases, and 15 bases lay between the germline ends. The CDR3 has 13 residues. Germline V lookup: CDR1 MNHNS, CDR2 SASEGT.

Ten or more counts support this clonotype. J is TRBJ2-2 and V is TRBV20-1; 7 nucleotides agree with TRBD1. Germline trimming cut 2 bases from V and 7 bases from J; bases unmatched to any gene: 7. The CDR3 is 14 residues long. Looked up from germline, CDR1 is DFQATT and CDR2 is SNEGSKA (reference sequence). CDR3 in DNA: TGCAGTGCTAGAAGTGTGCAGGGGGTCGGGGAGCTGTTTTTT. It yields the protein CSARSVQGVGELFF.

V usage is TRBV5-4 and J usage is TRBJ2-7; tentatively, D is TRBD2 (5 bases). The CDR3 length is 14 residues. Per germline, CDR1 SGHNT and CDR2 YYREEE (reference sequence). V lost 4 bases, J lost 3 bases, and 14 bases lay in between. The CDR3 loop reads CASSRGSLNYEQYF. CDR3 sequence (DNA): TGTGCCAGCAGCCGAGGGTCCCTAAACTACGAGCAGTACTTC. The variable domain in full, completed from reference TRBV5-4 and TRBJ2-7, reads ETGVTQSPTHLIKTRGQQVTLRCSSQSGHNTVSWYQQALGQGPQFIFQYYREEENGRGNFPPRFSGLQFPNYSSELNVNALELDDSALYLCASSRGSLNYEQYFGPGTRLTVT.

The chain recombines TRBV7-2 with TRBJ2-3, with TRBD2 identical over 9 bases. CDR1 is SGHTA and CDR2 is FQGNSA in the germline V gene. The CDR3 is made up of 15 amino acids. Unmatched junction bases numbered 7, after V lost 5 bases and J lost 4 bases. The CDR3 DNA reads as TGTGCCAGCAGCCAATTAGCGGGAGCGGCAGATACGCAGTATTTT. Residues: CASSQLAGAADTQYF.

This clonotype was found once. Since a much larger clone is just one base distant, this may be a read error. Likely a read error: the CDR3 ends without its conserved phenylalanine or tryptophan. The rearrangement joins TRBV11-2 to TRBJ2-2; the D is unclear. V was trimmed by 7 bases and J by 0 bases, leaving 12 bases between them. Germline V CDR1 and CDR2: SGHAT, FQNNGV. The CDR3 extends over 15 amino acids. The CDR3 DNA sequence: TGTGCCAGCATGTATGACCTAACGAACACCGGGGAGCTGTTTCTT. It encodes CASMYDLTNTGELFL.